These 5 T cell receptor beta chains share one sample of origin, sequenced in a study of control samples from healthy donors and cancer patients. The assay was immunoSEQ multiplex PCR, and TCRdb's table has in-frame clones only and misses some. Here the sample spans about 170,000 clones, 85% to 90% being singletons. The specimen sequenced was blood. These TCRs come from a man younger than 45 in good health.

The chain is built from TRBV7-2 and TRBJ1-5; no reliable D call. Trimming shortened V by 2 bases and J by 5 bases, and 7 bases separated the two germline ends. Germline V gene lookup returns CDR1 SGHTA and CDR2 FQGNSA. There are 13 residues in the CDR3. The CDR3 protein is CASSLRRDQPQHF. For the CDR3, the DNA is TGTGCCAGCAGCTTAAGAAGGGATCAGCCCCAGCATTTT.

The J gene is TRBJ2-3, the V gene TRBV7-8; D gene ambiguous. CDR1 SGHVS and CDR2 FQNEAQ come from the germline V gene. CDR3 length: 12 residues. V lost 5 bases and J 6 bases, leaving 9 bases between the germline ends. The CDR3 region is CASSLTRDTQYF. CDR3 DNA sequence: TGTGCCAGCAGCCTTACTCGGGATACGCAGTATTTT.

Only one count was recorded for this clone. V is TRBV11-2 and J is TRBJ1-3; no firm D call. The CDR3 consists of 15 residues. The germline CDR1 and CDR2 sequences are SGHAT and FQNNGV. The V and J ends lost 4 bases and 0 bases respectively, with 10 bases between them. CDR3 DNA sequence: TGTGCCAGCAGCTCCCAATGGAGCTCTGGAAACACCATATATTTT. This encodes CASSSQWSSGNTIYF.

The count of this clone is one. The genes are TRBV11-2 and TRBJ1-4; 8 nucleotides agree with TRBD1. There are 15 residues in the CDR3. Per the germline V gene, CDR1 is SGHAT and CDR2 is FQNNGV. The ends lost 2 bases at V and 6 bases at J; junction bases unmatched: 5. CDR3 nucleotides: TGTGCCAGCAGCTTAAGGACAGGGAGTTATGAAAAACTGTTTTTT. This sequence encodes CASSLRTGSYEKLFF.

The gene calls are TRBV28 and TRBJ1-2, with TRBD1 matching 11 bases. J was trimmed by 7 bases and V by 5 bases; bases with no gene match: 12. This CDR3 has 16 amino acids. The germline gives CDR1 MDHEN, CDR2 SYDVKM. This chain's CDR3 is CASSPRGTGGQAGYTF. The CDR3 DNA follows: TGTGCCAGCAGTCCCCGCGGGACAGGGGGGCAGGCTGGCTACACCTTC.